This T cell receptor beta chain came from a study of breast tumors, draining lymph nodes, adjacent tissues. Regarding the study as a whole: That most tumor T cells come from lymph nodes remained unproven. Most tumor T cells seemingly derive from lymph node, then expand in tumor.

TCRdb independently ran MiXCR on the multiplex PCR reads; one entry per CDR3 protein. The table has 30,000 to 40,000 distinct CDR3 sequences, 30% to 45% seen once; the top ten hold approximately 11%. In germline, CDR1 is MNHNS, CDR2 SASEGT. The CDR3 spans 13 residues. As for this clonotype: Its antigen is undetermined. One end of the junction fails to match germline, which may point to a read error.

This clonotype originated in a female donor with breast cancer. Some clones in this sample may be carry-over from other donors' samples. The chain recombines TRBV6-1 with TRBJ2-2; TRBD1 agrees at 9 bases. The sample taken for sequencing was breast tumor tissue. As DNA, the CDR3 is TGTGCCAAGGGACAGGGTGGGACCGGGGAGCCGTTTTTT. Its translation is CAKGQGGTGEPFF.